The rows below give T cell receptor beta chains drawn from one sample of a study of T cell clusters in autoimmune cytopenias. Reanalyzing the multiplex PCR reads, TCRdb keeps one entry per CDR3 protein, without DNA. Recorded for this sample: hundreds of distinct CDR3 sequences. The specimen was peripheral blood. Source of these receptors: a human donor with an autoimmune cytopenia or autoimmune hepatitis (not recorded which). The CDR3 runs from the conserved cysteine through the conserved F or W. The order of the fields is J gene, CDR3 length, clone size, V gene, CDR3 protein. Size tells how often a clone was seen (once, few, many) or the class of an expanded clone, and some rows leave it out.

>TRBJ2-5|12|medium-sized|TRBV10-2
CARGLYQETQYF
>TRBJ1-5|13|NA|TRBV19
CASGSWEGQPQHF
>TRBJ2-3|15|hyperexpanded|TRBV29-1
CSVEDSGRAPDTQYF
>TRBJ1-3|18|medium-sized|TRBV5-5
CASSPLRQGRQLGNTIYF
>TRBJ1-1|13|NA|TRBV19
CASSRDTNTEAFF
>TRBJ2-3|18|NA|TRBV9
CASSALTGTSALRDTQYF
>TRBJ2-6|16|NA|TRBV19
CASSAGTGSGANVLTF
>TRBJ1-1|13|large|TRBV6-6
CASSSGSNTEAFF
>TRBJ2-5|14|medium-sized|TRBV24-1
CATSDFGQERTQYF
>TRBJ2-1|13|large|TRBV9
CASSPSTSNEQFF
>TRBJ2-7|15|NA|TRBV19
CASSQVAVDINEQYF
>TRBJ2-2|15|medium-sized|TRBV7-9
CASSLLRENTGELFF
>TRBJ1-1|13|NA|TRBV27
CASSPIENTEAFF
>TRBJ2-7|15|NA|TRBV18
CASSPERTGSGEQYF
>TRBJ2-1|14|hyperexpanded|TRBV29-1
CSVDLGKGNNEQFF
>TRBJ2-7|13|NA|TRBV27
CASSGDISYEQYF
>TRBJ2-1|14|NA|TRBV5-1
CASSLVAGGNEQFF
>TRBJ2-7|13|NA|TRBV15
CATSRAPIGEQYF
>TRBJ2-3|14|medium-sized|TRBV20-1
CSAEDRGLSDTQYF
>TRBJ1-4|12|NA|TRBV29-1
CSVSRANEKLFF
>TRBJ1-2|16|NA|TRBV5-4
CASSLGEGFRGYGYTF
>TRBJ2-3|15|NA|TRBV19
CASSTSGDKADTQYF
>TRBJ1-1|13|medium-sized|TRBV29-1
CSVAGTVNTEAFF
>TRBJ2-3|13|medium-sized|TRBV7-6
CASSLGRTDTQYF
>TRBJ1-1|13|NA|TRBV24-1
CATSDSQSQEAFF
>TRBJ2-7|16|medium-sized|TRBV27
CASMIMDSVAGNEQYF
>TRBJ1-2|14|medium-sized|TRBV5-5
CASSPPDWGNGYTF
>TRBJ2-2|15|NA|TRBV5-6
CASSFRDRAAGELFF
>TRBJ2-3|15|NA|TRBV12-3/TRBV12-4
CASSFIGGAGDTQYF
>TRBJ1-2|14|medium-sized|TRBV19
CASKPQGSDYGYTF
>TRBJ2-1|13|medium-sized|TRBV29-1
CSVSGSSYNEQFF
>TRBJ1-2|11|medium-sized|TRBV29-1
CSGTGEYGYTF
>TRBJ1-6|13|medium-sized|TRBV19
CASHRQANSPLHF
>TRBJ1-5|17|NA|TRBV27
CASSPGMKGFKNQPQHF
>TRBJ2-7|15|NA|TRBV5-1
CASSLAGGTSYEQYF
>TRBJ2-5|13|NA|TRBV20-1
CSARGPYQETQYF
>TRBJ1-5|16|medium-sized|TRBV12-3/TRBV12-4
CASSLFQVRGEQPQHF
>TRBJ2-5|11|medium-sized|TRBV27
CASSFLETQYF
>TRBJ2-7|14|medium-sized|TRBV7-6
CASTIGQGADEQYF
>TRBJ2-1|17|NA|TRBV5-1
CASSSPPGLAGGREQFF
>TRBJ2-3|20|NA|TRBV20-1
CSAGPHRLAGRVRAPDTQYF
>TRBJ1-5|15|medium-sized|TRBV7-6
CASSLEEGGNQPQHF
>TRBJ2-5|18|NA|TRBV19
CASPPPPHRVTTQETQYF
>TRBJ2-7|17|NA|TRBV6-5
CASRWFSGPTGSYEQYF
>TRBJ2-7|12|NA|TRBV10-3
CASTGTPYEQYF
>TRBJ2-2|17|medium-sized|TRBV19
CASSIASGLVGTGELFF
>TRBJ1-5|13|NA|TRBV29-1
CSVADGNNQPQHF
>TRBJ2-1|15|NA|TRBV11-2
CASSLGAYTGNEQFF
>TRBJ1-5|16|NA|TRBV19
CASKGGHGLANQPQHF
>TRBJ2-3|15|NA|TRBV29-1
CSVESGHGDPGTQYF
>TRBJ2-3|16|NA|TRBV7-3
CASSSAGTGRADTQYF
>TRBJ2-5|16|medium-sized|TRBV29-1
CSVLGLSGGYQETQYF
>TRBJ2-1|18|NA|TRBV18
CASSPVAPGQGANNEQFF
>TRBJ2-1|14|large|TRBV27
CASSSWDTLYEQFF
>TRBJ2-1|13|medium-sized|TRBV6-5
CASSPAGANEQFF
>TRBJ2-3|15|medium-sized|TRBV20-1
CSARDRGAGADTQYF